A selection of T cell receptor beta chains follows, all from one sample in a study of cytomegalovirus exposure and HLA in healthy donors. TCRdb's table, derived via immunoSEQ multiplex PCR, lists solely in-frame clones and lacks some. The data show tens of thousands of clones, 80% to 90% seen once. Sequenced material: PBMCs. These receptors were taken from a woman in her 40s in good health and CMV-seropositive. Both conserved end residues are part of each CDR3. The D gene is left open where the match is weak. Some rows mark clone size as missing; the rest say once, few, many or name a class of expanded clone.

V gene	D gene	clone size	J gene	CDR3 DNA	CDR3 protein
TRBV7-6	-	-	TRBJ1-4	TGTGCCAGCAGCTTAGGCCTTTTCGGGACTCGTGAAAAACTGTTTTTT	CASSLGLFGTREKLFF
TRBV6-6	-	-	TRBJ1-5	TGTGCCAGCAGTTACTTGGAAGGGGTTCATCAGCCCCAGCATTTT	CASSYLEGVHQPQHF
TRBV30	-	-	TRBJ1-6	TGTGCCTGGAGACCGGGTTCCTCCCTCCACTTT	CAWRPGSSLHF
TRBV6-1	TRBD2	once	TRBJ2-3	TGTGCCAGCAGTGAAGTACTAGCGGGGGGGCCTAGCACAGATACGCAGTATTTT	CASSEVLAGGPSTDTQYF
TRBV21-1	-	-	TRBJ2-5	TGTGCCAGCAGCCCTGTACAGCAAGAGACCCAGTACTTC	CASSPVQQETQYF
TRBV7-3	TRBD1	-	TRBJ2-3	TGTGCCAGCAGCTTAACTTCCGGGACAGCCACAGATACGCAGTATTTT	CASSLTSGTATDTQYF
TRBV28	-	-	TRBJ1-1	TGTGCCAGCATAGACGGGGGAATAGGGACTGAAGCTTTCTTT	CASIDGGIGTEAFF
TRBV4-2	TRBD1	-	TRBJ2-1	TGTGCCAGCAGCCAAGGGGTCGGACAGGGTGGCAATGAGCAGTTCTTC	CASSQGVGQGGNEQFF
TRBV28	TRBD1	-	TRBJ1-2	TGTGCCAGCAGTAAACAGGGGGCGCGTAACTATGGCTACACCTTC	CASSKQGARNYGYTF
TRBV10-1	-	-	TRBJ2-3	TGCGCCAGCATCGGGTTGGCAGGGACAGATACGCAGTATTTT	CASIGLAGTDTQYF
TRBV7-2	TRBD2	-	TRBJ2-3	TGTGCCAGCAGCTTGGGGGGGGGTGGGTCCGATACGCAGTATTTT	CASSLGGGGSDTQYF
TRBV18	-	-	TRBJ1-1	TGTGCCAGCTCACCGGGGGCGACTGAAGCTTTCTTT	CASSPGATEAFF
TRBV7-2	-	-	TRBJ2-2	TGTGCCAGCAGCTTAGCGGGGGGGCTAACCGGGGAGCTGTTTTTT	CASSLAGGLTGELFF
TRBV5-6	-	-	TRBJ1-6	TGTGCCAGCAGCTTGGTCGCAGATAATTCACCCCTCCACTTT	CASSLVADNSPLHF
TRBV6-1	-	few	TRBJ1-1	TGTGCCAGCAGTTCTAACGGGGGTAGGACTGAAGCTTTCTTT	CASSSNGGRTEAFF
TRBV7-2	TRBD1	-	TRBJ1-2	TGTGCCAGCAGCCGGGGACAGGGGCACTATGGCTACACCTTC	CASSRGQGHYGYTF
TRBV5-1	-	-	TRBJ1-5	TGCGCCAGCAGCTTGGGGGACGGGAGGAATCAGCCCCAGCATTTT	CASSLGDGRNQPQHF
TRBV27	TRBD2	-	TRBJ2-5	TGTGCCAGCAGTTTTGGGACTAGCGGTCAAGAGACCCAGTACTTC	CASSFGTSGQETQYF
TRBV11-3	-	-	TRBJ1-1	TGTGCCAGCAGCTCGCGAGGGGGGAACACTGAAGCTTTCTTT	CASSSRGGNTEAFF
TRBV18	TRBD1	-	TRBJ2-3	TGTGCCAGCTCACCTAGCACAGGGGGTAAAGATACGCAGTATTTT	CASSPSTGGKDTQYF
TRBV9	-	-	TRBJ2-2	TGTGCCAGCAGCGTAGATTCTATTACCACCGGGGAGCTGTTTTTT	CASSVDSITTGELFF
TRBV4-1	TRBD1	-	TRBJ1-4	TGCGCCAGCAGCCAGATGTCCGGGACAGAGGGAGAAAAACTGTTTTTT	CASSQMSGTEGEKLFF
TRBV7-2	-	-	TRBJ2-7	TGTGCCAGCAGCTTAGGGTCGGGGGGCCCCTACGAGCAGTACTTC	CASSLGSGGPYEQYF
TRBV5-6	-	-	TRBJ2-5	TGTGCCAGCAGCTTGGGGGGGGGCTGGGAGACCCAGTACTTC	CASSLGGGWETQYF
TRBV19	-	-	TRBJ2-1	TGTGCCAGTAGTCACGCTCGGGGCTCCTACAATGAGCAGTTCTTC	CASSHARGSYNEQFF
TRBV6-6	TRBD1	-	TRBJ2-7	TGTGCCAGCGTTCGTGCAGGGGGCAGGAACGAGCAGTACTTC	CASVRAGGRNEQYF
TRBV7-9	TRBD1	-	TRBJ2-7	TGTGCCAGCAGCGGGGACAGGAATTCCTACGAGCAGTACTTC	CASSGDRNSYEQYF
TRBV18	TRBD1	-	TRBJ2-1	TGTGCCAGCTCACCGGGACAGGTATACAGTGAGCAGTTCTTC	CASSPGQVYSEQFF
TRBV5-1	-	-	TRBJ2-2	TGCGCCAGCAGCTTGGGGGGCACCTACACCGGGGAGCTGTTTTTT	CASSLGGTYTGELFF
TRBV7-9	-	-	TRBJ1-5	TGTTCCAGCAGTTACCCAGGTAATCAGCCCCAGCATTTT	CSSSYPGNQPQHF
TRBV13	-	-	TRBJ2-1	TGTGCCAGCAGCCAAGGGACAGAGCAGTTCTTC	CASSQGTEQFF
TRBV7-9	-	-	TRBJ1-3	TGTGCCAGCAGTTTCTTCCGGACAACTGGAAACACCATATATTTT	CASSFFRTTGNTIYF
TRBV6-5	-	-	TRBJ1-2	TGTGCCAGCAGTTACGGAGAGGACTATGGCTACACCTTC	CASSYGEDYGYTF
TRBV6-5	-	-	TRBJ1-1	TGTGCCAGCAGTTCCACAGGGAGCGCTTTCTTT	CASSSTGSAFF
TRBV7-9	TRBD2	-	TRBJ2-7	TGTGCCAGCAGCTCTTTAGCGGGGGGCTCGGAGCAGTACTTC	CASSSLAGGSEQYF
TRBV30	-	-	TRBJ1-6	TGTGCCTACGTTGCCGGGACTACTTCACCCCTCCACTTT	CAYVAGTTSPLHF
TRBV6-5	-	-	TRBJ1-2	TGTGCCAGCAGTTACGGGCAGGCGTATGGCTACACCTTC	CASSYGQAYGYTF